Below, 2 T cell receptor beta chains from the same sample are listed, as sequenced in a study of blood T cell repertoires in COVID-19. Data came from immunoSEQ multiplex PCR; TCRdb stores just in-frame clones and leaves some out. The sample has 370,000 or so clones, roughly 77% seen once. The sequencing input was peripheral blood. The receptor source for this set is a human donor with acute or convalescent COVID-19. The donor label of this sample is uncertain.

The rearrangement links TRBV6-5 to TRBJ1-2; the D gene is possibly TRBD1 (5 bases). V dropped 2 bases and J dropped 2 bases, with 15 bases sitting between them. This CDR3 is 16 amino acids long. Germline CDR1 is MNHEY and CDR2 is SVGAGI. This chain's CDR3 is CASSYGDAGGNYGYTF. The CDR3, as DNA: TGTGCCAGCAGTTACGGGGACGCGGGGGGAAACTATGGCTACACCTTC.

This clone appeared a few times. This rearrangement joins TRBV10-3 to TRBJ1-1; 9 nucleotides match TRBD1. Unmatched junction bases numbered 3, after V lost 6 bases and J lost 4 bases. The CDR3 runs to 13 residues. Germline CDR1 is ENHRY and CDR2 is SYGVKD. The CDR3 reads CAISQTGGTEAFF. CDR3 sequence (DNA): TGTGCCATCAGCCAGACAGGGGGCACTGAAGCTTTCTTT.